A selection of T cell receptor beta chains follows, all from one sample in a study of Graves' ophthalmopathy and Graves' hyperthyroidism. TCRdb passed the multiplex PCR reads through MiXCR, listing each CDR3 protein once. The sample comprises roughly 480,000 distinct CDR3 sequences, about 15% of which are singletons, and over 8% rests with the top ten. The specimen sequenced was blood. These receptors were obtained from a woman in her thirties with Graves' ophthalmopathy. The CDR3 runs from the conserved cysteine through the conserved F or W. Each record gives: J gene, clone size, V gene, D gene, CDR3 protein, CDR3 DNA. The D gene is left open where the match is weak. Expanded clones get a size class; other rows say once, few or many, or leave the size out.

TRBJ1-1,many,TRBV14,-,CASRGGLELNTEAFF,TGTGCCAGCAGAGGGGGTTTGGAACTTAACACTGAAGCTTTCTTT
TRBJ1-3,many,TRBV12-3/TRBV12-4,-,CASSSGPGFGNTIYF,TGTGCCAGCAGTTCCGGGCCAGGGTTCGGAAACACCATATATTTT
TRBJ1-6,many,TRBV7-2,-,CASSLGPGNSPLHF,TGTGCCAGCAGCTTGGGACCTGGGAATTCACCCCTCCACTTT
TRBJ2-7,-,TRBV5-1,TRBD1,CASSRDRAIYEQYF,TGCGCCAGCAGCCGGGACAGGGCAATCTACGAGCAGTACTTC
TRBJ2-7,many,TRBV11-1,-,CASSSRRSQSSYEQYF,TGTGCCAGCAGCTCAAGAAGGTCACAGAGCTCCTACGAGCAGTACTTC
TRBJ2-7,many,TRBV20-1,-,CSASRRRDGRAFHEQYF,TGCAGTGCTAGCCGGCGTCGGGACGGACGGGCGTTCCACGAGCAGTACTTC
TRBJ1-2,many,TRBV20-1,-,CSARDEVNYGYTF,TGCAGTGCTAGAGATGAGGTCAACTATGGCTACACCTTC
TRBJ1-2,-,TRBV9,-,CASSVDYAYGYTF,TGTGCCAGCAGCGTAGACTACGCTTATGGCTACACCTTC
TRBJ2-7,many,TRBV6-1,TRBD1,CASSQEGQLGTEQYF,TGTGCCAGCAGTCAAGAGGGACAGTTGGGGACCGAGCAGTACTTC
TRBJ1-6,many,TRBV11-2,TRBD1,CASSLVTGGFYNSPLHF,TGTGCCAGCAGCTTAGTAACAGGGGGCTTTTATAATTCACCCCTCCACTTT
TRBJ1-5,many,TRBV12-3/TRBV12-4,-,CASSWHGRGQQPQHF,TGTGCCAGCAGCTGGCACGGAAGGGGACAACAGCCCCAGCATTTT
TRBJ1-2,many,TRBV6-1,TRBD1,CASNGDRGGGYTF,TGTGCCAGCAATGGGGACAGGGGAGGAGGCTACACCTTC
TRBJ2-5,many,TRBV7-8,TRBD2,CASSSILAGGQETQYF,TGTGCCAGCAGCTCCATACTAGCGGGGGGGCAAGAGACCCAGTACTTC
TRBJ2-5,-,TRBV12-5,TRBD1,CASGLGTQGAGETQYF,TGTGCTAGTGGTCTTGGTACCCAGGGGGCGGGAGAGACCCAGTACTTC
TRBJ1-1,few,TRBV30,-,CAWSPRAFEAFF,TGTGCCTGGAGTCCGCGGGCCTTTGAAGCTTTCTTT
TRBJ2-7,once,TRBV7-3,-,CASRPFPEDGSFYEQYF,TGTGCCAGCAGACCATTTCCAGAGGACGGGTCATTTTACGAGCAGTACTTC
TRBJ2-7,many,TRBV11-2,-,CASSVARGMSYEQYF,TGTGCCAGCAGCGTGGCCAGGGGTATGTCCTACGAGCAGTACTTC
TRBJ1-2,many,TRBV6-5,-,CASSPGHRYGYTF,TGTGCCAGCAGTCCTGGACACCGGTATGGCTACACCTTC
TRBJ2-7,many,TRBV19,-,CASSIMANSYEQYF,TGTGCCAGTAGTATAATGGCAAATTCCTACGAGCAGTACTTC
TRBJ1-2,many,TRBV4-2,-,CASSQEHREANYGYTF,TGTGCCAGCAGCCAAGAGCACCGGGAAGCTAACTATGGCTACACCTTC
TRBJ1-5,few,TRBV6-5,-,CASSSRTSFQPQHF,TGTGCCAGCAGTTCGAGGACCTCGTTTCAGCCCCAGCATTTT
TRBJ1-2,many,TRBV9,-,CASSVGEGRGYYGYTF,TGTGCCAGCAGCGTAGGGGAGGGCAGGGGATACTATGGCTACACCTTC
TRBJ2-5,many,TRBV12-3/TRBV12-4,-,CASSLSSSKTQYF,TGTGCCAGCAGTTTAAGTAGCTCGAAGACCCAGTACTTC
TRBJ1-1,-,TRBV11-1,-,CASSLHGGVARTEAFF,TGTGCCAGCAGCTTACACGGGGGTGTTGCGAGAACTGAAGCTTTCTTT
TRBJ1-3,many,TRBV5-1,-,CASSGQGTASGNTIYF,TGCGCCAGCAGCGGACAAGGGACGGCCTCTGGAAACACCATATATTTT
TRBJ2-7,-,TRBV28,-,CASSARDTQFVITYEQYF,TGTGCCAGCAGTGCACGGGACACACAATTCGTCATAACCTACGAGCAGTACTTC
TRBJ1-2,many,TRBV6-1,-,CASSPQQARPNYGYTF,TGTGCCAGCAGCCCTCAACAGGCACGTCCTAACTATGGCTACACCTTC
TRBJ1-5,-,TRBV12-3/TRBV12-4,TRBD1,CASSIQDRASNQPQHF,TGTGCCAGCAGTATTCAGGACAGGGCTTCGAATCAGCCCCAGCATTTT
TRBJ2-2,few,TRBV28,TRBD2,CASSLTPYRLAGGRITGELFF,TGTGCCAGCAGTTTAACCCCCTATAGGTTAGCGGGGGGGCGGATCACCGGGGAGCTGTTTTTT
TRBJ1-3,many,TRBV3-1,-,CASSQAQGYGNTIYF,TGTGCCAGCAGCCAAGCTCAGGGGTACGGAAACACCATATATTTT
TRBJ2-5,many,TRBV27,TRBD2,CASSTGTSALQETQHF,TGTGCCAGCAGTACCGGTACTAGCGCCCTACAAGAGACCCAGCACTTC
TRBJ1-3,many,TRBV7-2,-,CASSLPGNSGNTIYF,TGTGCCAGCAGCTTACCGGGAAACTCTGGAAACACCATATATTTT
TRBJ1-1,many,TRBV15,-,CATSRGYGGTEAFF,TGTGCCACCAGCAGGGGTTACGGGGGAACTGAAGCTTTCTTT
TRBJ2-7,many,TRBV27,TRBD2,CASSPPAGGAEQYF,TGTGCCAGCAGTCCCCCGGCGGGGGGAGCGGAGCAGTACTTC
TRBJ2-6,many,TRBV28,-,CASRDYFSGANVLTF,TGTGCCAGCAGGGACTATTTCTCTGGGGCCAACGTCCTGACTTTC